Listed below are T cell receptor beta chains from one sample, sequenced in a study of human versus mouse CDR3 diversity and MHC coevolution. The method was immunoSEQ multiplex PCR; TCRdb's version includes in-frame clones alone and lacks a portion of them. The sample comprises approximately 81,000 clones, 93% of which are singletons, and around 1.3% rests with the top ten. Sequenced: naive CD4+ T cells from blood. The receptors here all came from a person between 25 and 69 years old in good health. The CDR3 runs from the conserved cysteine through the conserved F or W. Each record gives: clone size, V gene, J gene, D gene, CDR3 protein, CDR3 DNA. The D gene is left open where the match is weak. Only part of the rows carry a size: once, few, many, or a class if the clone is expanded.

.	TRBV19	TRBJ2-1	.	CASRTGTSSYNEQFF	TGTGCCAGTAGAACCGGGACAAGCTCCTACAATGAGCAGTTCTTC
.	TRBV5-1	TRBJ2-6	.	CASSSLEPGANVLTF	TGCGCCAGCAGCTCACTTGAGCCCGGGGCCAACGTCCTGACTTTC
.	TRBV6-1	TRBJ1-1	.	CASTEVGFSGTEAFF	TGTGCCAGCACCGAAGTGGGTTTTAGCGGCACTGAAGCTTTCTTT
.	TRBV5-1	TRBJ1-2	TRBD1	CASSPQGAPTLYGYTF	TGCGCCAGCAGCCCACAGGGGGCTCCTACTCTCTATGGCTACACCTTC
.	TRBV6-1	TRBJ1-1	.	CASSETALNTEAFF	TGTGCCAGCAGTGAGACAGCACTGAACACTGAAGCTTTCTTT
.	TRBV6-5	TRBJ2-7	.	CASSYSRQRSSYEQYF	TGTGCCAGCAGTTACTCTCGACAGAGAAGCTCCTACGAGCAGTACTTC
once	TRBV10-3	TRBJ1-1	TRBD1	CAISERGTVALNTEAFF	TGTGCCATCAGTGAGAGGGGGACAGTAGCTTTGAACACTGAAGCTTTCTTT
.	TRBV28	TRBJ1-2	TRBD1	CASSPGQVSSYTF	TGTGCCAGCAGCCCGGGACAGGTATCCAGCTACACCTTC
.	TRBV6-5	TRBJ1-1	.	CASSPGGTEAFF	TGTGCCAGCAGTCCCGGAGGCACTGAAGCTTTCTTT
once	TRBV6-5	TRBJ1-1	TRBD1	CASRKNRGITEAFF	TGTGCCAGCAGAAAAAACAGGGGGATAACTGAAGCTTTCTTT
.	TRBV7-9	TRBJ2-7	.	CASSSARGEQYF	TGTGCCAGCAGCTCAGCCAGGGGCGAGCAGTACTTC
.	TRBV9	TRBJ2-7	TRBD2	CASSAGTSGRGHEQYF	TGTGCCAGCAGCGCCGGGACTAGCGGGAGGGGGCACGAGCAGTACTTC
.	TRBV18	TRBJ1-1	.	CASSPRGGDTEAFF	TGTGCCAGCTCACCCCGGGGGGGTGACACTGAAGCTTTCTTT
once	TRBV19	TRBJ1-2	.	CASSMREYGYTF	TGTGCCAGTAGTATGCGGGAGTATGGCTACACCTTC
.	TRBV19	TRBJ2-7	TRBD2	CASSISLAGSGEQYF	TGTGCCAGTAGTATCTCTCTAGCGGGCTCGGGGGAGCAGTACTTC
.	TRBV5-4	TRBJ2-7	.	CASSPTGPSSYEQYF	TGTGCCAGCAGCCCGACAGGCCCAAGCTCCTACGAGCAGTACTTC
.	TRBV7-9	TRBJ1-5	TRBD1	CASSLGTGVLQPQHF	TGTGCCAGCAGCTTAGGGACAGGGGTTTTGCAGCCCCAGCATTTT
.	TRBV7-3	TRBJ1-5	.	CASSLGLGQGNREPQHF	TGTGCCAGCAGCTTAGGACTTGGGCAGGGGAATCGAGAGCCCCAGCATTTT
.	TRBV25-1	TRBJ1-2	.	CASSGAREYGYTF	TGTGCCAGCAGTGGGGCCAGAGAGTATGGCTACACCTTC
.	TRBV19	TRBJ1-3	.	CASSINDFSGNTIYF	TGTGCCAGTAGTATAAACGACTTCTCCGGAAACACCATATATTTT
.	TRBV28	TRBJ2-7	.	CASRTSGGYEQYF	TGTGCCAGCAGAACCTCCGGGGGTTACGAGCAGTACTTC
.	TRBV7-9	TRBJ2-4	.	CASSFGAGNIQYF	TGTGCCAGCAGCTTTGGAGCCGGTAACATTCAGTACTTC
.	TRBV5-6	TRBJ1-5	TRBD1	CASSQTGASNQPQHF	TGTGCCAGCAGCCAGACAGGGGCTAGCAATCAGCCCCAGCATTTT
.	TRBV5-1	TRBJ2-1	TRBD2	CASSLGLAGFNEQFF	TGCGCCAGCAGCTTGGGCCTAGCGGGTTTTAATGAGCAGTTCTTC
.	TRBV19	TRBJ1-3	.	CASSIGNSGNTIYF	TGTGCCAGTAGTATTGGCAACTCTGGAAACACCATATATTTT
.	TRBV19	TRBJ2-1	TRBD2	CASSLTGGSYNEQFF	TGTGCCAGTAGTTTAACGGGGGGGTCGTACAATGAGCAGTTCTTC
.	TRBV19	TRBJ1-2	.	CASSRGGAQYGYTF	TGTGCCAGTAGTAGGGGGGGGGCGCAGTATGGCTACACCTTC
.	TRBV6-5	TRBJ2-3	.	CASSPGGLDTQYF	TGTGCCAGCAGTCCAGGAGGGTTGGATACGCAGTATTTT
.	TRBV19	TRBJ1-4	.	CASSAYEKLFF	TGTGCCAGTAGTGCCTACGAAAAACTGTTTTTT
.	TRBV7-2	TRBJ1-2	.	CASSFQGYGYTF	TGTGCCAGCAGCTTCCAGGGCTATGGCTACACCTTC
.	TRBV7-9	TRBJ1-5	.	CASTPVPWNQPQHF	TGTGCCAGCACACCGGTCCCCTGGAATCAGCCCCAGCATTTT
.	TRBV19	TRBJ2-5	TRBD1	CASRDRGRPEETQYF	TGTGCCAGTAGGGACAGGGGGCGCCCGGAGGAGACCCAGTACTTC
.	TRBV6-1	TRBJ2-7	TRBD2	CASSEAGGPREQYF	TGTGCCAGCAGTGAGGCGGGAGGCCCTCGGGAGCAGTACTTC
.	TRBV6-5	TRBJ1-2	.	CASREDARYGYTF	TGTGCCAGCAGGGAGGACGCCCGATATGGCTACACCTTC
.	TRBV18	TRBJ1-1	TRBD1	CASSPGTEKAFF	TGTGCCAGCTCCCCCGGGACAGAGAAAGCTTTCTTT
.	TRBV30	TRBJ1-2	.	CAWSVGAGYTF	TGTGCCTGGAGTGTAGGAGCGGGCTACACCTTC